This TCR beta chain was profiled in a study of identifying expanded T cells in peripheral blood. The assay was immunoSEQ multiplex PCR, and TCRdb's table has in-frame clones only and misses some. The top ten hold around 2.8% of the sample, which has 75,000 to 95,000 clones, 70% to 90% seen once. The germline V gene encodes CDR1 SGHTA and CDR2 FQGNSA. Trimming took 1 base from V and 8 from J, leaving 11 bases between them. The CDR3 length is 13 residues. J is TRBJ1-1 and V is TRBV7-2, with TRBD1 as a possible D gene (5 bases). The sequenced sample consisted of blood. The sequence was obtained from a person aged 18 to 75 in good health. The CDR3 DNA sequence: TGTGCCAGCAGCTTAGGTGGGGCGGGGGAAGCTTTCTTT. As protein: CASSLGGAGEAFF. Full variable domain (missing parts from reference TRBV7-2 and TRBJ1-1): GAGVSQSPSNKVTEKGKDVELRCDPISGHTALYWYRQSLGQGLEFLIYFQGNSAPDKSGLPSDRFSAERTGGSVSTLTIQRTQQEDSAVYLCASSLGGAGEAFFGQGTRLTVV.